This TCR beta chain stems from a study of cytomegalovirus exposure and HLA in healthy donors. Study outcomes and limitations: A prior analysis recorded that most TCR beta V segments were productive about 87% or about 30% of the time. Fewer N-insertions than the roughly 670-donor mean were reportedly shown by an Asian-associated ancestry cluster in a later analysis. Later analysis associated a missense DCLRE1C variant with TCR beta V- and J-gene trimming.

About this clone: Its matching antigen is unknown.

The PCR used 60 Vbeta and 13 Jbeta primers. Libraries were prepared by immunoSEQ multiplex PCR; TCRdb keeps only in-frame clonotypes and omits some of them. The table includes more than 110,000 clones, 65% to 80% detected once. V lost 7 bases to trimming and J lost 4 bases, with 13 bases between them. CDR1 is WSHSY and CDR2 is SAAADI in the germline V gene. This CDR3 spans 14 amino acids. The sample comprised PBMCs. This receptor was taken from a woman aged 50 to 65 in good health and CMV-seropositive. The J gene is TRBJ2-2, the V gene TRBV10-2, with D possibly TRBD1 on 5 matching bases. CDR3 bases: TGCGCCAGCACCTCCACCGACAGCACCGGGGAGCTGTTTTTT. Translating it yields CASTSTDSTGELFF.